The 17 T cell receptor beta chains in this list originate from one sample, sequenced in a study of blood T cell repertoires in COVID-19. The table came from immunoSEQ multiplex PCR; TCRdb's copy has only in-frame clones and leaves some out. Of 200,000 to 250,000 clones listed, 85% to 90% are singletons. The sequenced sample consisted of peripheral blood. The source of these receptors is a woman in her sixties or seventies with active or convalescent COVID-19.

This chain uses TRBV7-8 with TRBJ1-3; D is undetermined. Trimming removed 10 bases from V and 0 bases from J, with 13 bases in between. CDR1 is SGHVS, CDR2 FQNEAQ, per germline. The CDR3 spans 14 residues. CDR3 protein: CATSDRDSGNTIYF. As DNA, the CDR3 is TGTGCCACCTCGGACCGGGACTCTGGAAACACCATATATTTT.

The chain combines TRBV9 with TRBJ1-1; 9 nucleotides match TRBD1. This CDR3 spans 15 amino acids. After removal of 5 bases from V and 4 bases from J, the junction contained 9 bases not matched to a gene. CDR1 and CDR2 from the germline V gene are SGDLS and YYNGEE. The CDR3 DNA reads as TGTGCCAGCAGTTTGGGACAGGGAAAAAGCACTGAAGCTTTCTTT. Translating gives CASSLGQGKSTEAFF. Full variable domain (missing parts from reference TRBV9 and TRBJ1-1): DSGVTQTPKHLITATGQRVTLRCSPRSGDLSVYWYQQSLDQGLQFLIQYYNGEERAKGNILERFSAQQFPDLHSELNLSSLELGDSALYFCASSLGQGKSTEAFFGQGTRLTVV.

This chain uses TRBV25-1 with TRBJ2-3; no reliable D call. Germline assignment: CDR1 MGHDK and CDR2 SYGVNS. CDR3 length equals 13 residues. Trimming pared 6 bases from V and 1 base from J, leaving 8 bases between. CDR3 loop: CASSWHGTDTQYF. CDR3 nucleotide sequence: TGTGCCAGCAGCTGGCATGGCACAGATACGCAGTATTTT.

The chain has TRBV19 and TRBJ2-1, with TRBD2 as a possible D gene (6 bases). The CDR3 covers 16 residues. The germline CDR1 and CDR2 sequences are LNHDA and SQIVND (reference sequence). V lost 5 bases to trimming and J lost 6 bases, with 20 bases between them. The CDR3 DNA is TGTGCCAGTAGTTCCAGGGTCGCGGGGTTTCGCAATGAGCAGTTCTTC. Protein product: CASSSRVAGFRNEQFF.

The chain has TRBV12-3 or TRBV12-4 and TRBJ2-7; 7 bases map to TRBD1. Trimming cost V 6 bases and J 3 bases; bases outside gene matches: 5. CDR3 length equals 13 residues. The CDR3 DNA reads as TGTGCCAGCAGCGGGACAGCTCTCTACGAGCAGTACTTC. This encodes CASSGTALYEQYF.

This clone was recorded a few times. This sequence joins TRBV13 and TRBJ2-2; the D gene is possibly TRBD1 (7 bases). The V end lost 5 bases, the J end lost 5 bases, and 18 bases lay between the germline ends. The germline gives CDR1 PRHDT, CDR2 FYEKMQ (reference sequence). The CDR3 extends over 16 amino acids. The CDR3 nucleotides are TGTGCCAGCAGCCGATCCAGGGGGAGGTGGACCGGGGAGCTGTTTTTT. Translation gives CASSRSRGRWTGELFF.

The chain couples TRBV24-1 to TRBJ2-1; D ambiguous. This CDR3 has 15 amino acids. V gave up 6 bases and J gave up 8 bases, with 19 bases separating them. Germline V gives CDR1 KGHDR, CDR2 SFDVKD. The CDR3 reads CATSRADGLRDEQFF. CDR3 bases: TGTGCCACCAGTAGAGCAGATGGGCTGAGAGATGAGCAGTTCTTC.

The J gene is TRBJ1-1, the V gene TRBV4-3; 7 nucleotides line up with TRBD1. This CDR3 is 14 amino acids long. V was pared by 4 bases and J by 5 bases, with 7 bases of the junction left unmatched. The germline gives CDR1 LGHNA, CDR2 YSLEER. CDR3 sequence (DNA): TGCGCCAGCAGCCCCGACAGGGCGGCTACTGAAGCTTTCTTT. Residues: CASSPDRAATEAFF.

This clone was found once. At one boundary the junction diverges from the germline segment, which might be a read error. This chain links TRBV19 with TRBJ2-3; D not certain. Germline loops: CDR1 LNHDA, CDR2 SQIVND (reference sequence). This CDR3 comprises 13 residues. Here the CDR3 DNA reads TGTGCCAGTAGTATGGCTCCGCTTATACCTAGGCATTTT. Residues: CASSMAPLIPRHF.

The rearrangement joins TRBV15 to TRBJ1-1; 11 positions match TRBD1. Per germline, CDR1 LNHNV and CDR2 YYDKDF (reference sequence). The CDR3 totals 15 residues. The V gene end was trimmed by 1 base and the J gene end by 11 bases; junction bases not matched to a gene: 9. The CDR3 coding sequence is TGTGCCACCAGCAGAGCCAGCTCTGGGACAGGGGGGGCTTTCTTT. Its protein is CATSRASSGTGGAFF.

V gene TRBV6-2 or TRBV6-3 combines with J gene TRBJ2-1; 12 bases fit TRBD2. V was clipped by 0 bases and J by 4 bases; unmatched bases: 1. The germline V gene encodes CDR1 MNHEY and CDR2 SVGEGT. This CDR3 contains 16 residues. Here the CDR3 DNA reads TGTGCCAGCAGTTACTCAGGGACTAGCGGGTACAATGAGCAGTTCTTC. Protein product: CASSYSGTSGYNEQFF.

This clone was seen a single time. CDR3 sequence (DNA): TGTGCCAGCAGTGAGGTCAGGGCTACTGAAGCTTTCTTT. Its protein is CASSEVRATEAFF. The chain joins TRBV2 to TRBJ1-1, with D possibly matching TRBD1 (5 bases). Germline values: CDR1 SNHLY, CDR2 FYNNEI. This CDR3 region has 13 residues. The germline V and J ends were trimmed by 3 bases and 5 bases, with 10 bases remaining between them.

The V and J genes are TRBV7-2 and TRBJ1-2; D unclear. The germline gives CDR1 SGHTA, CDR2 FQGNSA. The CDR3 is 12 residues long. Trimming removed 4 bases at V and 8 bases at J, with 11 bases between. CDR3 in DNA: TGTGCCAGCAGCTCCTTTACTCGAGGCTACACCTTC. It yields the protein CASSSFTRGYTF.

The chain employs TRBV18 and TRBJ2-7; TRBD1 agrees at 9 bases. Germline CDR1 is KGHSH and CDR2 is LQKENI. V lost 4 bases, J lost 3 bases, and 4 bases stayed unmatched. The CDR3 is 14 residues long. The CDR3 coding sequence is TGTGCCAGCTCACGGGACAGGGCCTTCTACGAGCAGTACTTC. Its translation: CASSRDRAFYEQYF.

The rearrangement links TRBV12-3 or TRBV12-4 to TRBJ2-7; D is possibly TRBD2 (6 bases). CDR3 length: 11 amino acids. Trimming cost V 8 bases and J 10 bases, with 15 bases left between them. The chain's CDR3 is CASGDSGYQYF. In nucleotides, the CDR3 is TGTGCCAGCGGGGACTCCGGATATCAGTACTTC.

The chain carries TRBV18 and TRBJ2-7; TRBD1 might be the D (6 bases). Germline CDR1 and CDR2: KGHSH and LQKENI. Trimming stripped 6 bases from V and 5 bases from J, with 14 bases between. The CDR3 totals 13 residues. CDR3 in amino acids: CASSRQAHHEQYF. CDR3 in DNA: TGTGCCAGCTCCCGACAGGCCCATCACGAGCAGTACTTC. The variable domain in full, with the rest retrieved from reference TRBV18 and TRBJ2-7, is NAGVMQNPRHLVRRRGQEARLRCSPMKGHSHVYWYRQLPEEGLKFMVYLQKENIIDESGMPKERFSAEFPKEGPSILRIQQVVRGDSAAYFCASSRQAHHEQYFGPGTRLTVT.

The J gene is TRBJ1-1, the V gene TRBV4-1; unclear D gene. The germline V and J ends were trimmed by 0 bases and 0 bases, with 8 bases remaining between them. The CDR3 length is 15 residues. CDR1 is MGHRA, CDR2 YSYEKL, per germline. The DNA of the CDR3 is TGCGCCAGCAGCCAAGACCTCCTAATGAACACTGAAGCTTTCTTT. Its translation is CASSQDLLMNTEAFF.